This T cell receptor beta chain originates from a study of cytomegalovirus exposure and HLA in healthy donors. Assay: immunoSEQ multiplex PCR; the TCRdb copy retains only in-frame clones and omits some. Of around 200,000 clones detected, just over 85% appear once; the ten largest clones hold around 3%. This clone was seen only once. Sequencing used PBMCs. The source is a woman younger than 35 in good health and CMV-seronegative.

The CDR3 DNA reads TGTGCCAGCCAGACTAGCGGTTCGTACAATGAGCAGTTCTTC. This codes for CASQTSGSYNEQFF. V and J are TRBV11-2 and TRBJ2-1; 9 bases fit TRBD2. The germline V gene encodes CDR1 SGHAT and CDR2 FQNNGV. The J segment lost 4 bases and the V segment lost 8 bases, leaving 6 bases of the junction unmatched. This CDR3 region has 14 residues.